Listed below are T cell receptor beta chains from one sample, sequenced in a study of graft-versus-host responses after intestinal transplantation. Libraries were prepared by immunoSEQ multiplex PCR; TCRdb keeps only in-frame clonotypes and omits some of them. The sample lists some 39,000 clones; roughly nine tenths were seen once. The sample in question was PBMCs, obtained 260 to 270 days after transplant. The receptors originated from a human patient who received an intestinal transplant, so some T cells may come from the graft donor. CDR3s include the opening cysteine and the closing phenylalanine or tryptophan. The D gene is left open where the match is weak. Clone size appears in some rows only: once, few, many, or a class for an expanded clone.

v_gene: TRBV5-5
j_gene: TRBJ1-1
len: 16
d_gene: NA
abundance: NA
CDR3aa: CASSQPGAGMNTEAFF
CDR3nt: TGTGCCAGCAGCCAGCCGGGCGCGGGCATGAACACTGAAGCTTTCTTT

v_gene: TRBV27
j_gene: TRBJ1-2
len: 15
d_gene: NA
abundance: NA
CDR3aa: CASSLGYGGDYGYTF
CDR3nt: TGTGCCAGCAGTTTGGGGTACGGCGGAGACTATGGCTACACCTTC

v_gene: TRBV5-1
j_gene: TRBJ2-1
len: 18
d_gene: TRBD2
abundance: few
CDR3aa: CASSLAGTSGGTYNEQFF
CDR3nt: TGCGCCAGCAGCTTGGCCGGGACTAGCGGGGGGACCTACAATGAGCAGTTCTTC

v_gene: TRBV6-1
j_gene: TRBJ1-4
len: 10
d_gene: NA
abundance: NA
CDR3aa: CASTNEKLFF
CDR3nt: TGTGCCAGCACTAATGAAAAACTGTTTTTT

v_gene: TRBV10-3
j_gene: TRBJ1-5
len: 13
d_gene: NA
abundance: once
CDR3aa: CAISVDSNQPQHF
CDR3nt: TGTGCCATCAGTGTGGACAGCAATCAGCCCCAGCATTTT

v_gene: TRBV4-1
j_gene: TRBJ2-1
len: 15
d_gene: NA
abundance: NA
CDR3aa: CASSQDPGPNNEQFF
CDR3nt: TGCGCCAGCAGCCAAGACCCGGGACCTAACAATGAGCAGTTCTTC

v_gene: TRBV12-5
j_gene: TRBJ2-2
len: 13
d_gene: NA
abundance: NA
CDR3aa: CASGYLEGGELFF
CDR3nt: TGTGCTAGTGGCTACCTGGAAGGCGGGGAGCTGTTTTTT

v_gene: TRBV6-1
j_gene: TRBJ2-1
len: 12
d_gene: NA
abundance: NA
CDR3aa: CASRGLNNEQFF
CDR3nt: TGTGCCAGCAGGGGACTGAACAATGAGCAGTTCTTC

v_gene: TRBV6-1
j_gene: TRBJ2-7
len: 14
d_gene: NA
abundance: NA
CDR3aa: CASNAGTRQYEQYF
CDR3nt: TGTGCCAGCAATGCCGGGACAAGACAGTACGAGCAGTACTTC

v_gene: TRBV6-1
j_gene: TRBJ2-6
len: 18
d_gene: TRBD1
abundance: NA
CDR3aa: CASSEFGQGRSGANVLTF
CDR3nt: TGTGCCAGCAGTGAGTTCGGACAGGGTCGCTCTGGGGCCAACGTCCTGACTTTC

v_gene: TRBV6-4
j_gene: TRBJ2-1
len: 15
d_gene: TRBD2
abundance: NA
CDR3aa: CASSATSGGANEQFF
CDR3nt: TGTGCCAGCAGTGCGACTAGCGGGGGGGCGAATGAGCAGTTCTTC

v_gene: TRBV29-1
j_gene: TRBJ1-1
len: 13
d_gene: NA
abundance: NA
CDR3aa: CSVEEAGNTEAFF
CDR3nt: TGCAGCGTTGAAGAAGCCGGGAACACTGAAGCTTTCTTT

v_gene: TRBV27
j_gene: TRBJ1-1
len: 13
d_gene: NA
abundance: NA
CDR3aa: CASSLGVDTEAFF
CDR3nt: TGTGCCAGCAGTCTCGGCGTGGACACTGAAGCTTTCTTT

v_gene: TRBV5-4
j_gene: TRBJ1-2
len: 16
d_gene: TRBD1
abundance: NA
CDR3aa: CASSQLGQGIGYGYTF
CDR3nt: TGTGCCAGCAGCCAACTGGGACAGGGGATAGGGTATGGCTACACCTTC

v_gene: TRBV25-1
j_gene: TRBJ1-2
len: 13
d_gene: NA
abundance: NA
CDR3aa: CASSESRGWGYTF
CDR3nt: TGTGCCAGCAGTGAATCTAGAGGATGGGGCTACACCTTC

v_gene: TRBV21-1
j_gene: TRBJ2-7
len: 14
d_gene: NA
abundance: NA
CDR3aa: CASSKAGPHYEQYF
CDR3nt: TGTGCCAGCAGCAAAGCGGGACCTCACTACGAGCAGTACTTC

v_gene: TRBV23-1
j_gene: TRBJ1-6
len: 12
d_gene: NA
abundance: NA
CDR3aa: CASQSRSLALHF
CDR3nt: TGCGCCAGCCAATCAAGATCACTAGCCCTTCACTTT

v_gene: TRBV9
j_gene: TRBJ1-3
len: 15
d_gene: NA
abundance: NA
CDR3aa: CASSVAGHGGNTIYF
CDR3nt: TGTGCCAGCAGCGTAGCCGGACATGGGGGAAACACCATATATTTT

v_gene: TRBV7-9
j_gene: TRBJ2-6
len: 16
d_gene: NA
abundance: NA
CDR3aa: CASSQEEGDGANVLTF
CDR3nt: TGTGCCAGCAGCCAAGAGGAGGGGGATGGGGCCAACGTCCTGACTTTC

v_gene: TRBV6-5
j_gene: TRBJ1-2
len: 14
d_gene: TRBD1
abundance: NA
CDR3aa: CASRMGQGLYGYTF
CDR3nt: TGTGCCAGCAGGATGGGACAGGGTCTTTATGGCTACACCTTC

v_gene: TRBV29-1
j_gene: TRBJ1-4
len: 14
d_gene: NA
abundance: NA
CDR3aa: CSVVVTPRPPKLFF
CDR3nt: TGCAGCGTTGTGGTTACACCTCGTCCCCCAAAACTGTTTTTT

v_gene: TRBV30
j_gene: TRBJ1-5
len: 14
d_gene: NA
abundance: NA
CDR3aa: CAWSVWSSNQPQHF
CDR3nt: TGTGCCTGGAGTGTATGGTCAAGTAATCAGCCCCAGCATTTT

v_gene: TRBV6-5
j_gene: TRBJ2-7
len: 15
d_gene: TRBD1
abundance: NA
CDR3aa: CASSAPGQGVIEQYF
CDR3nt: TGTGCCAGCAGTGCACCGGGACAGGGGGTAATCGAGCAGTACTTC

v_gene: TRBV6-5
j_gene: TRBJ2-7
len: 15
d_gene: TRBD1
abundance: NA
CDR3aa: CASSTARDRDYEQYF
CDR3nt: TGTGCCAGCAGCACGGCCCGGGACAGAGACTACGAGCAGTACTTC

v_gene: TRBV27
j_gene: TRBJ2-7
len: 14
d_gene: TRBD1
abundance: NA
CDR3aa: CASSWDRASYEQYF
CDR3nt: TGTGCCAGCAGTTGGGACAGGGCCTCCTACGAGCAGTACTTC

v_gene: TRBV27
j_gene: TRBJ2-7
len: 14
d_gene: NA
abundance: NA
CDR3aa: CASSPTRQDYEQYF
CDR3nt: TGTGCCAGCAGTCCAACCCGACAGGACTACGAGCAGTACTTC

v_gene: TRBV7-9
j_gene: TRBJ1-1
len: 12
d_gene: NA
abundance: NA
CDR3aa: CASSPGQYQAFF
CDR3nt: TGTGCCAGCAGCCCTGGACAATACCAAGCTTTCTTT

v_gene: TRBV6-6
j_gene: TRBJ1-2
len: 15
d_gene: TRBD1
abundance: NA
CDR3aa: CASSDDRVRSYGYTF
CDR3nt: TGTGCCAGCAGTGACGACAGGGTCCGAAGCTATGGCTACACCTTC

v_gene: TRBV6-1
j_gene: TRBJ1-2
len: 11
d_gene: NA
abundance: few
CDR3aa: CASSGVYGYTF
CDR3nt: TGTGCCAGCTCAGGGGTGTATGGCTACACCTTC

v_gene: TRBV6-5
j_gene: TRBJ1-5
len: 10
d_gene: NA
abundance: NA
CDR3aa: CASRSEPQHF
CDR3nt: TGTGCCAGCAGAAGCGAGCCCCAGCATTTT

v_gene: TRBV5-1
j_gene: TRBJ1-1
len: 14
d_gene: TRBD1
abundance: NA
CDR3aa: CASSGQGLNTEAFF
CDR3nt: TGCGCCAGCAGCGGACAGGGCCTGAACACTGAAGCTTTCTTT

v_gene: TRBV4-2
j_gene: TRBJ2-1
len: 17
d_gene: NA
abundance: NA
CDR3aa: CASSQDGTSLLYNEQFF
CDR3nt: TGTGCCAGCAGCCAGGACGGGACTTCTCTACTATACAATGAGCAGTTCTTC

v_gene: TRBV6-1
j_gene: TRBJ1-6
len: 14
d_gene: NA
abundance: NA
CDR3aa: CASSEVYSDSPLHF
CDR3nt: TGTGCCAGCAGTGAAGTTTATAGTGATTCACCCCTCCACTTT

v_gene: TRBV4-1
j_gene: TRBJ2-3
len: 18
d_gene: NA
abundance: NA
CDR3aa: CASSQVPTAGAILDTQYF
CDR3nt: TGCGCCAGCAGCCAAGTTCCTACGGCGGGGGCCATCTTGGATACGCAGTATTTT

v_gene: TRBV5-4
j_gene: TRBJ2-2
len: 15
d_gene: NA
abundance: NA
CDR3aa: CASSLGAPGTGELFF
CDR3nt: TGTGCCAGCAGCTTGGGGGCGCCGGGCACCGGGGAGCTGTTTTTT

v_gene: TRBV11-2
j_gene: TRBJ2-3
len: 15
d_gene: TRBD2
abundance: few
CDR3aa: CASSSLAGGTDTQYF
CDR3nt: TGTGCCAGCAGCTCCCTAGCGGGGGGCACAGATACGCAGTATTTT

v_gene: TRBV19
j_gene: TRBJ1-1
len: 16
d_gene: NA
abundance: NA
CDR3aa: CASSIGVGMGMAEAFF
CDR3nt: TGTGCCAGTAGTATAGGGGTGGGCATGGGTATGGCTGAAGCTTTCTTT

v_gene: TRBV4-2
j_gene: TRBJ2-1
len: 15
d_gene: TRBD2
abundance: NA
CDR3aa: CASSQDPGGAGEQFF
CDR3nt: TGTGCCAGCAGCCAAGACCCCGGGGGGGCGGGTGAGCAGTTCTTC

v_gene: TRBV5-6
j_gene: TRBJ2-3
len: 13
d_gene: NA
abundance: NA
CDR3aa: CASSLGTLETQYF
CDR3nt: TGTGCCAGCAGTTTGGGGACATTGGAAACGCAGTATTTT

v_gene: TRBV5-1
j_gene: TRBJ2-7
len: 17
d_gene: NA
abundance: NA
CDR3aa: CASSLVGLGTPTYEQYF
CDR3nt: TGCGCCAGCAGCTTGGTAGGTTTGGGGACCCCGACCTACGAGCAGTACTTC

v_gene: TRBV5-1
j_gene: TRBJ2-1
len: 13
d_gene: NA
abundance: NA
CDR3aa: CASSLGPNNEQFF
CDR3nt: TGCGCCAGCAGCTTGGGACCTAACAATGAGCAGTTCTTC

v_gene: TRBV2
j_gene: TRBJ2-7
len: 12
d_gene: NA
abundance: NA
CDR3aa: CASRREVYEQYF
CDR3nt: TGTGCCAGCAGGAGGGAAGTCTACGAGCAGTACTTC

v_gene: TRBV7-7
j_gene: TRBJ2-1
len: 15
d_gene: TRBD2
abundance: NA
CDR3aa: CASSRGAGGHNEQFF
CDR3nt: TGTGCCAGCAGCCGTGGGGCGGGGGGCCACAATGAGCAGTTCTTC

v_gene: TRBV6-1
j_gene: TRBJ1-2
len: 14
d_gene: NA
abundance: few
CDR3aa: CASEGFLTSDGYTF
CDR3nt: TGTGCCAGCGAGGGCTTTTTGACATCTGATGGCTACACCTTC

v_gene: TRBV19
j_gene: TRBJ2-7
len: 13
d_gene: NA
abundance: NA
CDR3aa: CASSIGHSYEQYF
CDR3nt: TGTGCCAGTAGTATCGGACATTCCTACGAGCAGTACTTC

v_gene: TRBV6-6
j_gene: TRBJ1-5
len: 12
d_gene: NA
abundance: NA
CDR3aa: CASRGPNQPQHF
CDR3nt: TGTGCCAGCAGGGGTCCCAATCAGCCCCAGCATTTT

v_gene: TRBV27
j_gene: TRBJ1-5
len: 12
d_gene: NA
abundance: few
CDR3aa: CASSLMGQPQHF
CDR3nt: TGTGCCAGCAGTCTAATGGGACAGCCCCAGCATTTT

v_gene: TRBV27
j_gene: TRBJ2-6
len: 13
d_gene: NA
abundance: NA
CDR3aa: CASRPSGANVLTF
CDR3nt: TGTGCCAGCAGACCATCTGGGGCCAACGTCCTGACTTTC

v_gene: TRBV19
j_gene: TRBJ1-2
len: 11
d_gene: NA
abundance: NA
CDR3aa: CASQQNYGYTF
CDR3nt: TGTGCCAGTCAACAGAACTATGGCTACACCTTC

v_gene: TRBV18
j_gene: TRBJ2-1
len: 15
d_gene: NA
abundance: NA
CDR3aa: CASSSGTPPGDEQFF
CDR3nt: TGTGCCAGCTCGTCCGGGACCCCACCTGGCGATGAGCAGTTCTTC

v_gene: TRBV19
j_gene: TRBJ2-5
len: 15
d_gene: TRBD1
abundance: NA
CDR3aa: CASSIRGQGGETQYF
CDR3nt: TGTGCCAGTAGTATAAGGGGACAGGGGGGTGAGACCCAGTACTTC

v_gene: TRBV15
j_gene: TRBJ1-1
len: 13
d_gene: NA
abundance: NA
CDR3aa: CATSPMRNTEAFF
CDR3nt: TGTGCCACCAGCCCAATGAGGAACACTGAAGCTTTCTTT

v_gene: TRBV6-5
j_gene: TRBJ2-7
len: 12
d_gene: TRBD1
abundance: NA
CDR3aa: CASSGTGYEQYF
CDR3nt: TGTGCCAGCAGCGGGACAGGCTACGAGCAGTACTTC

v_gene: TRBV27
j_gene: TRBJ1-6
len: 13
d_gene: NA
abundance: NA
CDR3aa: CASSSTGFSPLHF
CDR3nt: TGTGCCAGCAGCTCCACGGGGTTCTCACCCCTCCACTTT

v_gene: TRBV19
j_gene: TRBJ2-1
len: 16
d_gene: TRBD1
abundance: NA
CDR3aa: CASSTTTGGPNNEQFF
CDR3nt: TGTGCCAGTAGTACCACGACAGGGGGTCCAAACAATGAGCAGTTCTTC

v_gene: TRBV21-1
j_gene: TRBJ1-5
len: 14
d_gene: NA
abundance: NA
CDR3aa: CASSKASSNQPQHF
CDR3nt: TGTGCCAGCAGCAAAGCAAGCAGCAATCAGCCCCAGCATTTT

v_gene: TRBV9
j_gene: TRBJ1-1
len: 15
d_gene: TRBD1
abundance: NA
CDR3aa: CASSPRDRGGTEAFF
CDR3nt: TGTGCCAGCAGCCCTCGTGACAGGGGGGGCACTGAAGCTTTCTTT

v_gene: TRBV5-1
j_gene: TRBJ1-1
len: 14
d_gene: NA
abundance: NA
CDR3aa: CASSFRGMYTEAFF
CDR3nt: TGCGCCAGCAGCTTCCGGGGTATGTACACTGAAGCTTTCTTT

v_gene: TRBV7-9
j_gene: TRBJ1-1
len: 15
d_gene: NA
abundance: NA
CDR3aa: CASSLLRHLNTEAFF
CDR3nt: TGTGCCAGCAGCTTACTGCGACACCTGAACACTGAAGCTTTCTTT